The 28 T cell receptor beta chains reported below all come from one sample, sequenced in a study of OX40 agonist ivuxolimab in advanced cancers. Using immunoSEQ multiplex PCR, the repertoire was profiled, and TCRdb retains in-frame clones only, with some absent. The data show tens of thousands of clones, 88% seen once. Source: CD4+ or CD8+ T cells sorted from blood, taken in a trial of the OX40 agonist ivuxolimab. These receptors came from an adult with an advanced solid tumor such as melanoma, head and neck, liver or kidney cancer.

The chain has TRBV19 and TRBJ2-1; D call uncertain. Germline CDR1 is LNHDA and CDR2 is SQIVND (reference sequence). This CDR3 comprises 15 residues. V was clipped by 5 bases and J by 9 bases, with 20 bases between them. CDR3 coding DNA: TGTGCCAGTAGTCCCCGTCTCGTCTCAGCCCCTGAGCAGTTCTTC. Translating it yields CASSPRLVSAPEQFF.

V usage is TRBV27 and J usage is TRBJ2-1; 10 bases align to TRBD2. The J segment lost 0 bases and the V segment lost 3 bases, leaving 5 bases of the junction unmatched. Germline V gives CDR1 MNHEY, CDR2 SMNVEV (reference sequence). The CDR3 is made up of 17 amino acids. The CDR3 region is CASSLRLAGASYNEQFF. The CDR3 bases are TGTGCCAGCAGTTTGAGACTAGCGGGCGCCTCCTACAATGAGCAGTTCTTC.

The chain uses TRBV6-5 and TRBJ1-4; TRBD1 matches at 7 bases. The CDR3 covers 16 residues. Germline trimming cut 0 bases from V and 4 bases from J; bases unmatched to any gene: 5. Germline CDR1 is MNHEY and CDR2 is SVGAGI. This CDR3 reads CASSYSTGTVNEKLFF. The CDR3 DNA sequence: TGTGCCAGCAGTTACTCAACCGGGACAGTTAATGAAAAACTGTTTTTT.

As DNA, the CDR3 is TGTGCCAGCAGCTTAGGGGGGGACAGTTCGACCGAGCAGTACTTC. This sequence encodes CASSLGGDSSTEQYF. The chain couples TRBV7-9 to TRBJ2-7; D is perhaps TRBD1 (7 bases). The V and J ends lost 1 base and 6 bases respectively, with 16 bases between them. The CDR3 runs 15 residues. Germline CDR1 is SEHNR and CDR2 is FQNEAQ (reference sequence). The whole variable domain, filled in from reference TRBV7-9 and TRBJ2-7, reads DTGVSQNPRHKITKRGQNVTFRCDPISEHNRLYWYRQTLGQGPEFLTYFQNEAQLEKSRLLSDRFSAERPKGSFSTLEIQRTEQGDSAMYLCASSLGGDSSTEQYFGPGTRLTVT.

The rearrangement links TRBV7-2 to TRBJ2-3, with 12 nucleotides matching TRBD2. The CDR3 loop spans 17 amino acids. Looked up from germline, CDR1 is SGHTA and CDR2 is FQGNSA. V lost 5 bases to trimming and J lost 2 bases; unmatched junction nucleotides: 8. CDR3 loop: CASSLRLAGVSTDTQYF. The CDR3 bases are TGTGCCAGCAGCCTTAGACTAGCGGGAGTCTCCACAGATACGCAGTATTTT.

This rearrangement joins TRBV9 to TRBJ2-3; 7 positions agree with TRBD2. CDR1 is SGDLS and CDR2 is YYNGEE in the germline V gene. The junction had 6 bases not matched to a gene; V was cut back by 0 bases and J by 2 bases. The CDR3 consists of 16 residues. CDR3 protein: CASSVAGRGITDTQYF. The CDR3 nucleotides are TGTGCCAGCAGCGTAGCCGGGCGGGGGATCACAGATACGCAGTATTTT.

V and J are TRBV7-3 and TRBJ2-7; D uncertain. The CDR3 loop spans 13 amino acids. Trimming left V 2 bases short and J 5 bases short, with 10 bases between. Germline V gene lookup returns CDR1 SGHTA and CDR2 FQGTGA. This CDR3 reads CASSLGAAHEQYF. In DNA, the CDR3 is TGTGCCAGCAGCTTAGGTGCGGCCCACGAGCAGTACTTC.

The chain recombines TRBV7-9 with TRBJ2-1, with TRBD1 matching over 8 bases. The CDR3 totals 14 residues. With V trimmed by 4 bases and J by 8 bases, 7 bases remained unmatched. Germline V gene lookup returns CDR1 SEHNR and CDR2 FQNEAQ (reference sequence). In DNA form, the CDR3 reads TGTGCCAGCAGCTCGGGACAGGAGGTACATGAGCAGTTCTTC. It is translated as CASSSGQEVHEQFF.

The sample holds a few counts of this clone. The V and J genes are TRBV10-3 and TRBJ2-1; 12 nucleotides align to TRBD2. This CDR3 is built from 15 residues. Germline values: CDR1 ENHRY, CDR2 SYGVKD. With V trimmed by 6 bases and J by 8 bases, 8 bases remained unmatched. CDR3 nucleotides: TGTGCCATCAGCGAGACTAGCGGGAGTATCGATGAGCAGTTCTTC. Its translation: CAISETSGSIDEQFF.

The chain carries TRBV5-5 and TRBJ1-2; TRBD1 matches at 7 bases. V shed 3 bases, J shed 6 bases, and the junction held 5 bases outside the gene matches. This CDR3 is 13 amino acids long. Germline CDR1 is SGHKS and CDR2 is YYEKEE (reference sequence). The CDR3 DNA sequence: TGTGCCAGCAGCTCACAGGGGCTGGATGGCTACACCTTC. Protein: CASSSQGLDGYTF.

V is TRBV27 and J is TRBJ1-1; 10 bases line up with TRBD1. The trim removed 4 bases at V and 6 bases at J, leaving 5 bases unmatched. CDR3 length equals 14 residues. Germline loops: CDR1 MNHEY, CDR2 SMNVEV (reference sequence). The CDR3 DNA reads TGTGCCAGCAGTTCCTCCGACAGGGGGCCTGAAGCTTTCTTT. This sequence encodes CASSSSDRGPEAFF.

The V gene is TRBV6-6, the J gene TRBJ2-1, with D unclear. Trimming took off 6 bases at V and 0 bases at J, with 9 bases between the two ends. Germline CDR1 and CDR2: MNHNY and SVGAGI (reference sequence). This CDR3 spans 14 amino acids. This CDR3 reads CASRDENSYNEQFF. The CDR3 DNA follows: TGTGCCAGCAGGGACGAAAACTCCTACAATGAGCAGTTCTTC.

The chain couples TRBV5-1 to TRBJ2-2; 10 nucleotides align to TRBD2. V lost 3 bases, J lost 1 base, and 9 bases stayed unmatched. This CDR3 contains 18 residues. Germline CDR1 is SGHRS and CDR2 is YFSETQ. The CDR3 region is CASSYSGRDFGNTGELFF. CDR3 DNA: TGCGCCAGCAGCTACAGCGGGAGGGATTTCGGGAACACCGGGGAGCTGTTTTTT.

The chain joins TRBV7-2 to TRBJ2-1; TRBD1 is a possible D gene (5 bases). There are 15 residues in the CDR3. The germline V gene has CDR1 SGHTA and CDR2 FQGNSA. V shed 1 base and J shed 4 bases, with 11 bases lying between them. This chain's CDR3 is CASSLGGRVYNEQFF. CDR3 nucleotides: TGTGCCAGCAGCTTAGGGGGCAGGGTGTACAATGAGCAGTTCTTC. The whole variable domain, remainder taken from reference TRBV7-2 and TRBJ2-1, is GAGVSQSPSNKVTEKGKDVELRCDPISGHTALYWYRQSLGQGLEFLIYFQGNSAPDKSGLPSDRFSAERTGGSVSTLTIQRTQQEDSAVYLCASSLGGRVYNEQFFGPGTRLTVL.

The chain has TRBV19 and TRBJ2-1; 7 nucleotides agree with TRBD1. Looked up from germline, CDR1 is LNHDA and CDR2 is SQIVND (reference sequence). The CDR3 length is 14 residues. Trimming cost V 4 bases and J 3 bases; bases outside gene matches: 3. CDR3 DNA: TGTGCCAGTAGTAGGGGACAGCTCTACAATGAGCAGTTCTTC. Protein: CASSRGQLYNEQFF.

This clone was seen only once. The rearrangement uses TRBV19 and TRBJ2-1; 7 bases are shared with TRBD2. CDR1 and CDR2 from the germline V gene are LNHDA and SQIVND (reference sequence). The CDR3 has 14 amino acids. V shed 3 bases and J 10 bases; nucleotides not matched to a gene: 9. The CDR3 DNA sequence: TGTGCCAGTAGTATCGGAGCGGGATCCGGCGAGCAGTTCTTC. Encoded protein: CASSIGAGSGEQFF.

About this clone itself: At one of its ends the junction is not consistent with the germline gene, which may arise from a read error. The chain couples TRBV7-7 to TRBJ2-5, with 9 nucleotides matching TRBD1. Germline values: CDR1 SSHAT, CDR2 FNYEAQ (reference sequence). The CDR3 spans 15 residues. DNA for the CDR3: TGTGCTAGCAGCTTAACAGGGGGCGCGATGGAGACCCAGTACTTC. Its protein is CASSLTGGAMETQYF.

The rearrangement uses TRBV5-4 and TRBJ2-1; D remains unclear. Trimming took off 0 bases at V and 1 base at J, with 8 bases between the two ends. The germline CDR1 and CDR2 sequences are SGHNT and YYREEE (reference sequence). This CDR3 spans 15 amino acids. In DNA form, the CDR3 reads TGTGCCAGCAGCTTGGCATCACAGTCCTACAATGAGCAGTTCTTC. It yields the protein CASSLASQSYNEQFF.

CDR3 sequence (DNA): TGTGCCAGCAGCTTAGGCAGGGGTTACAATGAGCAGTTCTTC. Translation: CASSLGRGYNEQFF. This chain joins TRBV7-9 and TRBJ2-1; D perhaps matches TRBD1 (6 bases). Trimming pared 1 base from V and 4 bases from J, leaving 8 bases between. CDR3 length: 14 amino acids. Germline CDR1 SEHNR, CDR2 FQNEAQ (reference sequence).

The rearrangement links TRBV6-5 to TRBJ1-2, with 8 bases aligning to TRBD1. The CDR3 runs to 13 residues. V trimming: 5 bases; J trimming: 1 base; junction bases outside the gene matches: 0. The germline V gene encodes CDR1 MNHEY and CDR2 SVGAGI. Here the CDR3 reads CASSDRGNYGYTF. The CDR3 DNA is TGTGCCAGCAGTGACAGGGGTAACTATGGCTACACCTTC.

The chain combines TRBV2 with TRBJ1-5; 8 bases align to TRBD1. The germline CDR1 and CDR2 sequences are SNHLY and FYNNEI. V was clipped by 5 bases and J by 6 bases; unmatched bases: 6. This CDR3 comprises 14 residues. The chain's CDR3 is CASSSQGVRQPQHF. The DNA of the CDR3 is TGTGCCAGCAGTTCACAGGGGGTGCGTCAGCCCCAGCATTTT.

The chain couples TRBV27 to TRBJ2-7; 14 nucleotides align to TRBD2. The CDR3 covers 16 residues. V was pared by 5 bases and J by 0 bases, with 3 bases of the junction left unmatched. Germline CDR1 is MNHEY and CDR2 is SMNVEV (reference sequence). The CDR3 loop reads CASSKTSGRASYEQYF. The CDR3, as DNA: TGTGCCAGCAGTAAGACTAGCGGGAGGGCCTCCTACGAGCAGTACTTC.

V and J are TRBV5-1 and TRBJ2-1; D tentatively reads TRBD1 or TRBD2 (6 bases each). This CDR3 spans 16 amino acids. Germline V gives CDR1 SGHRS, CDR2 YFSETQ. V lost 0 bases to trimming and J lost 3 bases, with 13 bases between them. The CDR3: CASSLVEGGNYNEQFF. The CDR3 DNA reads TGCGCCAGCAGCTTGGTTGAGGGGGGCAACTACAATGAGCAGTTCTTC.

This chain links TRBV11-2 with TRBJ2-7; 8 bases map to TRBD1. The junction had 6 bases not matched to a gene; V was cut back by 5 bases and J by 3 bases. Germline values: CDR1 SGHAT, CDR2 FQNNGV. This CDR3 contains 14 residues. Written as DNA, the CDR3 is TGTGCCAGCAGCCGGACAGGGACCCTCTACGAGCAGTACTTC. The encoded protein is CASSRTGTLYEQYF. Variable domain in full (rest from reference TRBV11-2 and TRBJ2-7): EAGVAQSPRYKIIEKRQSVAFWCNPISGHATLYWYQQILGQGPKLLIQFQNNGVVDDSQLPKDRFSAERLKGVDSTLKIQPAKLEDSAVYLCASSRTGTLYEQYFGPGTRLTVT.

The genes are TRBV28 and TRBJ1-2; perhaps TRBD1 as D (5 bases). The CDR3 consists of 12 residues. V lost 6 bases and J lost 4, with 9 bases in between. The V gene's germline CDR1 is MDHEN and CDR2 SYDVKM. The CDR3: CASSREGYGYTF. In DNA, the CDR3 is TGTGCCAGCAGCAGGGAAGGCTATGGCTACACCTTC.

V is TRBV19 and J is TRBJ1-5; D unresolved. This CDR3 comprises 13 residues. V shed 8 bases and J shed 0 bases, with 8 bases lying between them. CDR1 LNHDA and CDR2 SQIVND come from the germline V gene (reference sequence). The CDR3 loop reads CASSDFSNQPQHF. CDR3 sequence (DNA): TGTGCCAGTTCGGATTTTAGCAATCAGCCCCAGCATTTT. Filled out from reference TRBV19 and TRBJ1-5, the complete variable domain reads DGGITQSPKYLFRKEGQNVTLSCEQNLNHDAMYWYRQDPGQGLRLIYYSQIVNDFQKGDIAEGYSVSREKKESFPLTVTSAQKNPTAFYLCASSDFSNQPQHFGDGTRLSIL.

The chain is built from TRBV19 and TRBJ2-7; possible D gene TRBD2, 6 bases. The CDR3 has 16 amino acids. Germline V lookup: CDR1 LNHDA, CDR2 SQIVND (reference sequence). V was cut by 0 bases and J by 4 bases, with 16 bases left in between. CDR3 bases: TGTGCCAGTAGTATAGAGGCTTCGGGGGTACTTTACGAGCAGTACTTC. Its protein is CASSIEASGVLYEQYF.

This clone was counted between two and nine times. The chain couples TRBV6-1 to TRBJ2-4, with TRBD2 matching over 7 bases. This CDR3 spans 14 amino acids. V was pared by 4 bases and J by 10 bases, with 10 bases of the junction left unmatched. Per germline, CDR1 MNHNS and CDR2 SASEGT. CDR3 in amino acids: CASSGPGVSGIQYF. The CDR3 DNA is TGTGCCAGCAGTGGGCCGGGTGTTAGCGGGATTCAGTACTTC.